This is a list of T cell receptor beta chains from one sample in a study of T cell responses to AZD1222 COVID-19 vaccine. The protocol was immunoSEQ multiplex PCR, while the TCRdb copy is restricted to in-frame clones and leaves out a portion. The table has 150,000 to 200,000 clones, approximately 87% seen once. Sequenced material: peripheral blood, taken on day 0 of MenACWY control vaccination. The source is an adult in good health. The CDR3 runs from the conserved cysteine through the conserved F or W. Fields, in order: J gene, clone size, V gene, CDR3 protein. The listing skips clone size in some rows; elsewhere it reads once, few, many or a size class.

TRBJ2-5	once	TRBV3-1/TRBV3-2	CASSQGGRGRLQETQYF
TRBJ1-2	-	TRBV10-3	CAISAGTGVYGYTF
TRBJ2-1	-	TRBV24-1	CATSDAGTRQLQFF
TRBJ1-2	-	TRBV28	CASTPRLPNGYTF
TRBJ2-7	-	TRBV6-5	CASSPLAGAVIEQYF
TRBJ1-1	-	TRBV19	CASSIRGLNTEAFF
TRBJ2-1	-	TRBV19	CASTLDRSSYNEQFF
TRBJ1-3	-	TRBV6-5	CASSYSGQSGNTIYF
TRBJ2-1	once	TRBV18	CASSNRLSSGNEQFF
TRBJ1-6	-	TRBV28	CASRRQGAGALHF
TRBJ2-7	-	TRBV12-5	CATSLDGYEQYF
TRBJ2-7	-	TRBV5-1	CASSSEVGEQYF
TRBJ2-2	-	TRBV15	CATSRWGVNTGELFF
TRBJ2-2	once	TRBV18	CASSPIVAGETGELFF
TRBJ1-2	few	TRBV28	CASSLPVSYGYTF
TRBJ2-3	few	TRBV4-1	CASSQEGGKTDTQYF
TRBJ1-1	-	TRBV7-3	CASSPSQGASLTEAFF
TRBJ1-2	few	TRBV7-8	CASSPPTLTGNYGYTF
TRBJ2-1	-	TRBV19	CASSILGSTAFNEQFF
TRBJ2-1	-	TRBV4-3	CASSLRDSIAYEQFF
TRBJ1-4	-	TRBV10-3	CAISESRGGDEKLFF
TRBJ2-7	once	TRBV29-1	CSVAGGAENEQYF
TRBJ2-7	-	TRBV4-3	CASSQGLGGGVSYEQYF
TRBJ2-7	-	TRBV2	CAATLDEQYF
TRBJ2-7	once	TRBV29-1	CSGSTGLGSNEQYF
TRBJ2-3	-	TRBV10-3	CASGKGDSTDTQYF
TRBJ1-6	-	TRBV28	CASSFVKSPLHF
TRBJ2-2	-	TRBV9	CASSVHSRNTGELFF